These 31 T cell receptor beta chains share one sample of origin, sequenced in a study of post-analysis software for immune sequencing data. Findings and limits, study-wide: Four to six TRBV segments (TRBV5-6, TRBV5-1 and TRBV20-1 among them) occurred more frequently in patients than in controls.

Antigen specificity for these receptors is unknown. The authors incorporated unique molecular identifiers into the TCR beta cDNA libraries. TCRdb reprocessed the PCR reads via MiXCR and lists one record per CDR3 protein. The sample includes under 900,000 distinct CDR3 sequences, around 50% of them seen just once. What was sequenced was blood. The receptors here all came from a girl aged 5-17 years with multiple sclerosis.

The chain employs TRBV28 and TRBJ2-6, with D uncertain. The V gene's germline CDR1 is MDHEN and CDR2 SYDVKM. CDR3 length: 16 amino acids. V dropped 6 bases and J dropped 0 bases, with 12 bases sitting between them. The CDR3 DNA reads TGTGCCAGCAGCCTACCAGTTGGCTCTGGGGCCAACGTCCTGACTTTC. It encodes CASSLPVGSGANVLTF.

This clonotype was counted at least ten times. The chain couples TRBV5-1 to TRBJ1-1; possible D gene TRBD1, 6 bases. The CDR3 loop spans 14 amino acids. The V gene's germline CDR1 is SGHRS and CDR2 YFSETQ. V dropped 4 bases and J dropped 1 base, with 11 bases sitting between them. CDR3: CASSPQGRNTEAFF. The CDR3 nucleotides read TGCGCCAGCAGCCCCCAGGGGAGGAACACTGAAGCTTTCTTT.

This chain uses TRBV29-1 with TRBJ2-7; D perhaps matches TRBD2 (5 bases). V was trimmed by 0 bases and J by 5 bases, leaving 8 bases between them. Germline CDR1 and CDR2: SQVTM and ANQGSEA. The CDR3 is made up of 12 amino acids. The CDR3 is CSVEDSGDEQYF. The CDR3 nucleotides read TGCAGCGTTGAAGACTCCGGGGACGAGCAGTACTTC.

J is TRBJ1-2 and V is TRBV6-6; weak D call: TRBD1 (5 bases). Per the germline V gene, CDR1 is MNHNY and CDR2 is SVGAGI (reference sequence). V lost 0 bases and J 6 bases, leaving 11 bases between the germline ends. This CDR3 is 14 amino acids long. The CDR3 DNA reads TGTGCCAGCAGTTACTCGGGGCAGGGCGATGGCTACACCTTC. It translates to CASSYSGQGDGYTF.

The chain combines TRBV2 with TRBJ2-1; 7 nucleotides line up with TRBD2. The V gene end was trimmed by 10 bases and the J gene end by 5 bases; junction bases not matched to a gene: 8. The CDR3 has 13 residues. Germline CDR1 is SNHLY and CDR2 is FYNNEI. The CDR3 DNA reads TGTGCCACCTCCGGGGACTATCACAATGAGCAGTTCTTC. Translated: CATSGDYHNEQFF.

This clonotype was counted between two and nine times. V usage is TRBV6-5 and J usage is TRBJ2-5, with D perhaps matching TRBD1 or TRBD2 (7 bases each). CDR1 MNHEY and CDR2 SVGAGI come from the germline V gene. The CDR3 runs 16 residues. V dropped 6 bases and J dropped 11 bases, with 28 bases sitting between them. CDR3 sequence reads: CASRLQPGRGQEEQYF. For the CDR3, the DNA is TGTGCCAGCAGGCTACAACCGGGGAGGGGGCAGGAGGAGCAGTACTTC.

Note on this clonotype: A read error may account for a junction end that differs from germline. The rearrangement uses TRBV20-1 and TRBJ2-2; D possibly corresponds to TRBD2 (5 bases). The germline V gene has CDR1 DFQATT and CDR2 SNEGSKA (reference sequence). The CDR3 is made up of 14 amino acids. The CDR3 DNA reads TGCAGTGCTAGAGCCCCGGTTGGAACCGGGAAGCTGTTTTTT. This gives the protein CSARAPVGTGKLFF.

CDR3 amino acids: CASSWGASGRAEQPQHF. CDR3 coding DNA: TGTGCCAGCAGCTGGGGGGCCAGCGGGAGGGCTGAGCAGCCCCAGCATTTT. The chain combines TRBV5-6 with TRBJ1-5, with D perhaps TRBD1 (6 bases). The CDR3 consists of 17 residues. The germline V and J ends were trimmed by 3 bases and 7 bases, with 23 bases remaining between them. Germline CDR1 reads SGHDT; CDR2 reads YYEEEE.

This clonotype was detected only once. This rearrangement joins TRBV10-3 to TRBJ1-1; TRBD1 aligns across 11 bases. This CDR3 has 13 residues. CDR1 and CDR2 (germline): ENHRY, SYGVKD. The V segment lost 6 bases and the J segment 7 bases; nucleotides outside the gene matches: 4. As DNA, the CDR3 is TGTGCCATCAGCGGGACAGGGGGTAGTGAAGCTTTCTTT. It encodes CAISGTGGSEAFF.

The chain links TRBV7-9 to TRBJ2-1, with TRBD2 matching over 8 bases. Germline values: CDR1 SEHNR, CDR2 FQNEAQ (reference sequence). Trimming removed 2 bases from V and 4 bases from J; junction bases left unmatched: 4. The CDR3 extends over 15 amino acids. This CDR3 reads CASSLTSGLYNEQFF. In DNA form, the CDR3 reads TGTGCCAGCAGCTTAACTAGCGGCCTTTACAATGAGCAGTTCTTC.

V and J are TRBV9 and TRBJ2-3; tentative D call: TRBD2 (6 bases). V was shortened by 3 bases and J by 2 bases, with 22 bases between the two germline ends. The CDR3 length is 18 residues. Germline V gene sequence: CDR1 SGDLS, CDR2 YYNGEE. CDR3 in DNA: TGTGCCAGCAGCGGCACGATGGGACTTGCAGCTAACACAGATACGCAGTATTTT. Amino acid sequence: CASSGTMGLAANTDTQYF.

The rearrangement uses TRBV10-3 and TRBJ2-5, with D hard to call. V was pared by 8 bases and J by 2 bases, with 15 bases between. Germline CDR1 is ENHRY and CDR2 is SYGVKD. The CDR3 extends over 14 amino acids. CDR3 DNA: TGTGCCATCGGCTGGCGGCCGGAACAAGAGACCCAGTACTTC. Encoded protein: CAIGWRPEQETQYF.

Only a few counts were recorded for this clonotype. V and J are TRBV7-3 and TRBJ1-1; D may be TRBD1 (5 bases). There are 14 residues in the CDR3. V lost 1 base and J lost 5, with 11 bases in between. CDR1 SGHTA and CDR2 FQGTGA come from the germline V gene. The CDR3 DNA sequence: TGTGCCAGCAGCTTAAAAGGGGAGTGGACTGAAGCTTTCTTT. The encoded protein is CASSLKGEWTEAFF.

This clonotype occurred a few times. V is TRBV27 and J is TRBJ2-5; D is unresolved. CDR3 length: 17 residues. The ends were cut back, 5 bases at V and 1 base at J, with 20 bases in the middle. From germline, CDR1 is MNHEY and CDR2 SMNVEV (reference sequence). Here the CDR3 reads CASSLTRSRSAQETQYF. The CDR3 nucleotides are TGTGCCAGCAGTCTCACGCGTTCCAGGTCAGCCCAAGAGACCCAGTACTTC.

The V gene is TRBV4-2, the J gene TRBJ1-2; D remains ambiguous. The CDR3 covers 17 residues. V lost 0 bases and J 5 bases, leaving 19 bases between the germline ends. CDR1 LGHNA and CDR2 YNFKEQ come from the germline V gene. CDR3 bases: TGTGCCAGCAGCCAAGAGGGCGGCCGCATCGGGCTATATGGCTACACCTTC. Residues: CASSQEGGRIGLYGYTF.

J is TRBJ2-1 and V is TRBV4-1; either TRBD1 or TRBD2 may supply D (5 bases each). The CDR3 is made up of 15 amino acids. Trimming stripped 1 base from V and 7 bases from J, with 14 bases between. Germline V lookup: CDR1 MGHRA, CDR2 YSYEKL. DNA for the CDR3: TGCGCCAGCAGCCAAGTCGGGGCAGGGCGGAATGAGCAGTTCTTC. Encoded protein: CASSQVGAGRNEQFF.

The genes are TRBV15 and TRBJ1-5; D not certain. Trimming removed 2 bases at V and 3 bases at J, with 8 bases between. This CDR3 region has 14 residues. CDR1 is LNHNV, CDR2 YYDKDF, per germline (reference sequence). CDR3 nucleotides: TGTGCCACCAGCAGACGACATCTCAATCAGCCCCAGCATTTT. Translation: CATSRRHLNQPQHF.

In its sample, this clonotype was seen a few times. This chain links TRBV7-2 with TRBJ2-7; 7 bases align to TRBD1. Germline-derived CDR1 and CDR2 are SGHTA and FQGNSA. V shed 5 bases and J 0 bases; nucleotides not matched to a gene: 4. The CDR3 loop spans 14 amino acids. CDR3 nucleotides: TGTGCCAGCAGCAACCGACAGGGCTCCTACGAGCAGTACTTC. This encodes CASSNRQGSYEQYF.

In this sample, this clonotype is medium-sized. The genes are TRBV20-1 and TRBJ1-1; a possible D gene is TRBD1 (6 bases). Looked up from germline, CDR1 is DFQATT and CDR2 is SNEGSKA (reference sequence). The V end lost 0 bases, the J end lost 0 bases, and 11 bases lay between the germline ends. The CDR3 consists of 15 residues. CDR3 sequence: CSARDRGTLNTEAFF. DNA for the CDR3: TGCAGTGCTAGAGATCGGGGGACATTGAACACTGAAGCTTTCTTT.

The chain combines TRBV4-1 with TRBJ1-2; maybe TRBD1 (6 bases). This CDR3 is 12 amino acids long. Germline V gives CDR1 MGHRA, CDR2 YSYEKL. The V end was cut by 8 bases, the J end by 2 bases, with 9 bases between. The CDR3 is CASQTGNYGYTF. The DNA of the CDR3 is TGCGCCAGCCAAACAGGGAACTATGGCTACACCTTC.

This chain uses TRBV5-1 with TRBJ2-1; the D gene is possibly TRBD2 (6 bases). Trimming removed 5 bases from V and 3 bases from J, with 15 bases in between. Per the germline V gene, CDR1 is SGHRS and CDR2 is YFSETQ. The CDR3 has 15 amino acids. CDR3 protein: CASRAGGARYNEQFF. The CDR3 coding sequence is TGCGCCAGCAGAGCAGGAGGGGCCCGCTACAATGAGCAGTTCTTC.

The chain joins TRBV12-3 or TRBV12-4 to TRBJ2-3; 9 bases align to TRBD2. J lost 4 bases, V lost 6 bases, and 5 bases had no gene match. The CDR3 spans 14 residues. In DNA form, the CDR3 reads TGTGCCAGCAGAATAGCGGGGGTGTCAGATACGCAGTATTTT. This translates into CASRIAGVSDTQYF.

J is TRBJ2-1 and V is TRBV5-1, with D tentatively TRBD2 (5 bases). Germline CDR1 reads SGHRS; CDR2 reads YFSETQ. The CDR3 is 13 amino acids. Trimming stripped 5 bases from V and 8 bases from J, with 14 bases between. This chain's CDR3 is CASSPRGAHEQFF. CDR3 bases: TGCGCCAGCAGTCCCCGGGGAGCCCATGAGCAGTTCTTC.

The gene calls are TRBV19 and TRBJ2-7; D possibly uses TRBD1 or TRBD2 (5 bases each). Trimming removed 9 bases from V and 1 base from J, with 19 bases in between. From germline, CDR1 is LNHDA and CDR2 SQIVND (reference sequence). The CDR3 runs to 15 residues. The CDR3 sequence is CASQPGPDASYEQYF. The CDR3 DNA follows: TGTGCCAGCCAACCGGGACCCGACGCTTCCTACGAGCAGTACTTC.

This chain connects TRBV15 to TRBJ1-2; D gene uncertain. The CDR3 sequence is 13 residues long. Germline V gene lookup returns CDR1 LNHNV and CDR2 YYDKDF (reference sequence). V was shortened by 2 bases and J by 3 bases, with 7 bases between the two germline ends. The CDR3 coding sequence is TGTGCCACCAGCAGATTTAAGGACTATGGCTACACCTTC. Amino acid sequence: CATSRFKDYGYTF.

The J gene is TRBJ2-7, the V gene TRBV29-1; 14 bases are a match to TRBD2. Germline CDR1 and CDR2: SQVTM and ANQGSEA. The CDR3 totals 14 residues. The V gene end was trimmed by 3 bases and the J gene end by 2 bases; junction bases not matched to a gene: 0. For the CDR3, the DNA is TGCAGCGTTGAGGGACTAGCGGGGGCCTACGAGCAGTACTTC. It is translated as CSVEGLAGAYEQYF.

The rearrangement uses TRBV2 and TRBJ2-6; TRBD1 aligns across 8 bases. This CDR3 has 17 amino acids. J lost 0 bases, V lost 4 bases, and 5 bases had no gene match. Looked up from germline, CDR1 is SNHLY and CDR2 is FYNNEI. The chain's CDR3 is CASSVDRASSGANVLTF. CDR3 nucleotide sequence: TGTGCCAGCAGTGTGGACAGGGCTAGCTCTGGGGCCAACGTCCTGACTTTC.

The V gene is TRBV15, the J gene TRBJ2-4; 9 nucleotides align to TRBD1. The ends lost 5 bases at V and 0 bases at J; junction bases unmatched: 5. The CDR3 covers 16 residues. In germline, CDR1 is LNHNV, CDR2 YYDKDF (reference sequence). Written as DNA, the CDR3 is TGTGCCACCAGCCCTACAGGGGGCACAGCCAAAAACATTCAGTACTTC. Amino acid sequence: CATSPTGGTAKNIQYF.

This clonotype has a handful of counts. The chain joins TRBV6-6 to TRBJ1-6, with a possible D match to TRBD1 (5 bases). V lost 6 bases to trimming and J lost 9 bases, with 9 bases between them. Germline values: CDR1 MNHNY, CDR2 SVGAGI (reference sequence). This CDR3 has 12 amino acids. DNA for the CDR3: TGTGCCAGCAGCTCACAGGTTTCACCCCTCCACTTT. Translated, it gives CASSSQVSPLHF.

J is TRBJ2-4 and V is TRBV7-3; 8 bases line up with TRBD2. V was pared by 5 bases and J by 7 bases, with 7 bases of the junction left unmatched. Germline loops: CDR1 SGHTA, CDR2 FQGTGA. The length of the CDR3 is 14 residues. The CDR3 sequence: CASSPAGGDNIQYF. The CDR3 DNA reads as TGTGCCAGCAGCCCGGCGGGGGGAGACAACATTCAGTACTTC.

The chain links TRBV20-1 to TRBJ2-5, with 11 bases matching TRBD1. The CDR3 runs 13 residues. The germline V gene encodes CDR1 DFQATT and CDR2 SNEGSKA (reference sequence). Trimming at V came to 5 bases and at J to 5 bases, leaving 4 bases not matched to a gene. CDR3 nucleotide sequence: TGCAGTGCTTGGACAGGGGGCAGGGAGACCCAGTACTTC. This encodes CSAWTGGRETQYF.